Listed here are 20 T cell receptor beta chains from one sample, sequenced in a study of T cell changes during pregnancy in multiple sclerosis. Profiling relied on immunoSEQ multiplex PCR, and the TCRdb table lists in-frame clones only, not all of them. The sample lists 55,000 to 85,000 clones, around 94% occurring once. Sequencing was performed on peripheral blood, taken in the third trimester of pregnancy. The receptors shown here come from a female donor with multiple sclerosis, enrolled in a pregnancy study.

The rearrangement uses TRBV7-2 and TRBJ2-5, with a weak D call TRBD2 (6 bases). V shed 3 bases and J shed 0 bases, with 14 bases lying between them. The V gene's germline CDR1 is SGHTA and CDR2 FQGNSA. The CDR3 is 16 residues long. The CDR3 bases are TGTGCCAGCAGCTTGAATAGCCGGGGGAACCAAGAGACCCAGTACTTC. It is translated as CASSLNSRGNQETQYF. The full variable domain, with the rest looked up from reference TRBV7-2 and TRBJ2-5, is GAGVSQSPSNKVTEKGKDVELRCDPISGHTALYWYRQSLGQGLEFLIYFQGNSAPDKSGLPSDRFSAERTGGSVSTLTIQRTQQEDSAVYLCASSLNSRGNQETQYFGPGTRLLVL.

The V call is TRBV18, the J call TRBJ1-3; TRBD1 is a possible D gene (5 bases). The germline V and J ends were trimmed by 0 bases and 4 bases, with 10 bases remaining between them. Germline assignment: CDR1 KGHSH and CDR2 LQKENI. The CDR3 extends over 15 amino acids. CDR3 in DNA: TGTGCCAGCTCACCACCGGCAGGGCTCGGAAACACCATATATTTT. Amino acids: CASSPPAGLGNTIYF.

Written as DNA, the CDR3 is TGTGCCAGCAGTTCCCCTTTACGGGGAATGTATGGCTACACCTTC. This gives the protein CASSSPLRGMYGYTF. This rearrangement joins TRBV6-5 to TRBJ1-2; D unresolved. This CDR3 region has 15 residues. Germline CDR1 is MNHEY and CDR2 is SVGAGI. Trimming took 4 bases from V and 5 from J, leaving 17 bases between them.

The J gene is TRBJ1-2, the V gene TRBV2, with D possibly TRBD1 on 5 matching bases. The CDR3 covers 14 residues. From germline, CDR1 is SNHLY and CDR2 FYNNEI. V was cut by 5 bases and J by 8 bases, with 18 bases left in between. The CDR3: CASSPQEIFGGYTF. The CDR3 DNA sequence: TGTGCCAGCAGTCCACAGGAGATCTTCGGCGGCTACACCTTC.

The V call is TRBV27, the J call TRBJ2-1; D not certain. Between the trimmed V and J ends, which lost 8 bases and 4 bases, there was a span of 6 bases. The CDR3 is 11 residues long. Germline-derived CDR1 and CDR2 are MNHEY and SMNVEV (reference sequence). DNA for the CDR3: TGTGCCAGCTGGAGTTACAATGAGCAGTTCTTC. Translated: CASWSYNEQFF.

CDR3 DNA sequence: TGCGCCAGCAGCCAAGTCAGGGTGGGCACTGAAGCTTTCTTT. Translated: CASSQVRVGTEAFF. V usage is TRBV4-1 and J usage is TRBJ1-1; D is perhaps TRBD1 (5 bases). This CDR3 region has 14 residues. V was shortened by 1 base and J by 4 bases, with 10 bases between the two germline ends. The V gene's germline CDR1 is MGHRA and CDR2 YSYEKL.

The CDR3 protein is CASILGGSNTEAFF. The CDR3 DNA reads TGTGCCAGTATCTTAGGGGGTTCTAACACTGAAGCTTTCTTT. This chain joins TRBV19 and TRBJ1-1; the D gene is possibly TRBD1 (6 bases). With 7 bases removed from V and 2 bases from J, the gap between germline ends came to 14 bases. This CDR3 contains 14 residues. The germline CDR1 and CDR2 sequences are LNHDA and SQIVND (reference sequence).

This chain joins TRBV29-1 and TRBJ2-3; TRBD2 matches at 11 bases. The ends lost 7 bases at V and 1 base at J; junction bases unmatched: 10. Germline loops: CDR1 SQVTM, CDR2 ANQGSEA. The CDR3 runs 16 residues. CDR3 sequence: CSAGDSGGVGTDTQYF. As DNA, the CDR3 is TGCAGCGCCGGGGATAGCGGGGGGGTTGGCACAGATACGCAGTATTTT.

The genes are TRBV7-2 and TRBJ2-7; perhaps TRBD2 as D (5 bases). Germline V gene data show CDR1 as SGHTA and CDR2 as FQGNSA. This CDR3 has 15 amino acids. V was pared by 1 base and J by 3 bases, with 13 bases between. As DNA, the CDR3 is TGTGCCAGCAGCTTAGGGGCAGCGGACTTCTACGAGCAGTACTTC. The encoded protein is CASSLGAADFYEQYF.

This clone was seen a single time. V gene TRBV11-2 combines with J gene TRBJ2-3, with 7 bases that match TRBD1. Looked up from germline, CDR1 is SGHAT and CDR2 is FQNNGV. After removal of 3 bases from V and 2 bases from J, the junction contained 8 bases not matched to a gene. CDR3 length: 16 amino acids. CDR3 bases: TGTGCCAGCAGCTTTTACCGGGACAGCGACACAGATACGCAGTATTTT. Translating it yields CASSFYRDSDTDTQYF.

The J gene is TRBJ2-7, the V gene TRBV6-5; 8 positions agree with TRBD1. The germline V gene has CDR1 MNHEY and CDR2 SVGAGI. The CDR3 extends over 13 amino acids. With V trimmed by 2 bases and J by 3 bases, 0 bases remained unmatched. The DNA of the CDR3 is TGTGCCAGCAGTTACGACAGGGGCTACGAGCAGTACTTC. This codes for CASSYDRGYEQYF.

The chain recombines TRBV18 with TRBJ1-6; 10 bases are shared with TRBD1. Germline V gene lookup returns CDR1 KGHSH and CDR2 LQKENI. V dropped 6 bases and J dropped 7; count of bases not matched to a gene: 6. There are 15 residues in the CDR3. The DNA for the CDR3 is TGTGCCAGCTCCCGACCGGGACAGGGGAATTCACCCCTCCACTTT. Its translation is CASSRPGQGNSPLHF.

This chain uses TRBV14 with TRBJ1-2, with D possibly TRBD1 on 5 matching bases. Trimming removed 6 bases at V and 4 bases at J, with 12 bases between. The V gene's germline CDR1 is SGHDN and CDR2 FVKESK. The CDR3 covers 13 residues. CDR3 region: CASSRTPTYGYTF. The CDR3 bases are TGTGCCAGCAGTCGGACACCGACCTATGGCTACACCTTC. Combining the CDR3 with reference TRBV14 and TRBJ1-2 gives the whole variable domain EAGVTQFPSHSVIEKGQTVTLRCDPISGHDNLYWYRRVMGKEIKFLLHFVKESKQDESGMPNNRFLAERTGGTYSTLKVQPAELEDSGVYFCASSRTPTYGYTFGSGTRLTVV.

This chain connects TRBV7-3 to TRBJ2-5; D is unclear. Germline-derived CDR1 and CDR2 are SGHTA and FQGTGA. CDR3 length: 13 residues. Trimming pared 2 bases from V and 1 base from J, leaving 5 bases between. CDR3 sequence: CASSLQRQETQYF. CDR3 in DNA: TGTGCCAGCAGCTTACAGCGCCAAGAGACCCAGTACTTC.

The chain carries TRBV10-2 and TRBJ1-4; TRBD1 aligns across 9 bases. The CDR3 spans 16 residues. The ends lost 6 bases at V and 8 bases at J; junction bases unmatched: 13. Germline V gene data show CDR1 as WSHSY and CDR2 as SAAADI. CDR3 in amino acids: CASRAGTGTISEKLFF. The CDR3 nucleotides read TGCGCCAGCAGAGCCGGGACAGGGACCATTTCCGAAAAACTGTTTTTT.

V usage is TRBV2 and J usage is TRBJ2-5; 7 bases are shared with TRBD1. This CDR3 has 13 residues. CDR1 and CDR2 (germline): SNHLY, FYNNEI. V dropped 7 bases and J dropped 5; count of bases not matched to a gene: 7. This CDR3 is CASNEGAWETQYF. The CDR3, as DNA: TGTGCCAGCAACGAGGGGGCTTGGGAGACCCAGTACTTC.

The CDR3, as DNA: TGTGCTAGTGGACCCGGGACAGTCGCGTTAGGAGCTTTCTTT. Translated: CASGPGTVALGAFF. The rearrangement joins TRBV12-5 to TRBJ1-1; 7 bases are shared with TRBD1. The CDR3 length is 14 residues. Germline CDR1 reads LGHNT; CDR2 reads FRNRAP. The V gene end was trimmed by 6 bases and the J gene end by 10 bases; junction bases not matched to a gene: 14.

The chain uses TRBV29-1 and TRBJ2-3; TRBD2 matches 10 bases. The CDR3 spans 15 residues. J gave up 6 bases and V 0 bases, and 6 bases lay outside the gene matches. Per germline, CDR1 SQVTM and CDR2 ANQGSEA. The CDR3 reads CSVEDRAGGPDTQYF. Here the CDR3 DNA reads TGCAGCGTTGAAGATCGAGCGGGGGGGCCCGATACGCAGTATTTT.

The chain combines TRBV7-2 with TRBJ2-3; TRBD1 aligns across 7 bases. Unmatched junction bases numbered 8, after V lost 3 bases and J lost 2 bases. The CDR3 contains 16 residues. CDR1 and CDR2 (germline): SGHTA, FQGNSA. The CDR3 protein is CASSFMRDRVTDTQYF. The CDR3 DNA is TGTGCCAGCAGCTTCATGAGGGACAGAGTCACAGATACGCAGTATTTT.

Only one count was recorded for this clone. CDR3 sequence: CASSPYGTGKLALTDTQYF. The CDR3 bases are TGTGCCAGCAGCCCTTACGGCACGGGAAAGCTAGCGCTGACAGATACGCAGTATTTT. The chain uses TRBV7-6 and TRBJ2-3; the D gene is possibly TRBD2 (6 bases). With 5 bases removed from V and 3 bases from J, the gap between germline ends came to 27 bases. This CDR3 region has 19 residues. Germline lookup yields CDR1 SGHVS and CDR2 FNYEAQ.